The rows below give T cell receptor beta chains drawn from one sample of a study of OX40 agonist ivuxolimab in advanced cancers. Sequencing used immunoSEQ multiplex PCR; TCRdb keeps in-frame clones, though not all of them. This table holds tens of thousands of clones, roughly 92% found once. The sequencing here drew on CD4+ or CD8+ T cells sorted from blood, taken in a trial of the OX40 agonist ivuxolimab. The receptor source for this set is an adult with an advanced solid tumor such as melanoma, head and neck, liver or kidney cancer. The CDR3 runs from the conserved cysteine through the conserved F or W. The order of the fields is J gene, V gene, D gene, clone size, CDR3 DNA, CDR3 protein. D genes are given only for firm matches. Not all rows give a size; the values are once, few, many and, for expanded clones, a class.

TRBJ2-5,TRBV6-5,NA,NA,TGTGCCAGCAGTTACGCGGGGACCCAAGAGACCCAGTACTTC,CASSYAGTQETQYF
TRBJ1-2,TRBV5-1,NA,few,TGCGCCAGCAGGGTTCGGACAGCGCAAGCCTATGGCTACACCTTC,CASRVRTAQAYGYTF
TRBJ2-1,TRBV25-1,TRBD2,NA,TGTGCCAGCAGCCCAGGACTAGCGGGAGGGGTCCATGAGCAGTTCTTC,CASSPGLAGGVHEQFF
TRBJ1-3,TRBV2,NA,NA,TGTGCCTGCCATGGGGCAGGGAGGGTCTCTGGAAACACCATATATTTT,CACHGAGRVSGNTIYF
TRBJ1-1,TRBV18,NA,NA,TGTGCCAGCTCACCATCTGACGGCATGAACACTGAAGCTTTCTTT,CASSPSDGMNTEAFF
TRBJ2-3,TRBV7-8,NA,NA,TGTGCCAGCAGCTTAGAGGAGGGGGGGATAAATACGCAGTATTTT,CASSLEEGGINTQYF
TRBJ1-1,TRBV5-1,NA,NA,TGCGCCAGCAGCTTGGTCCCCAAGGACACTGAAGCTTTCTTT,CASSLVPKDTEAFF
TRBJ2-1,TRBV7-7,TRBD2,NA,TGTGCCAGCAGCTTAGGGTCTAGCGGTTACAATGAGCAGTTCTTC,CASSLGSSGYNEQFF
TRBJ1-4,TRBV27,TRBD1,NA,TGTGCCAGCAGTTTATCGACAGGGGGAGATGAAAAACTGTTTTTT,CASSLSTGGDEKLFF
TRBJ1-4,TRBV2,TRBD1,NA,TGTGCCAGCAGCGCCGGGACAGGGAATGAAAAACTGTTTTTT,CASSAGTGNEKLFF
TRBJ1-2,TRBV7-8,NA,NA,TGTGCCAGCAGCCCCCTGGGGGGTAACTTTGGGGATGGCTACACCTTC,CASSPLGGNFGDGYTF
TRBJ1-2,TRBV6-5,NA,NA,TGTGCCAGCAGTTCCATTAGCCAAGGCAGGGGCGTCTTC,CASSSISQGRGVF
TRBJ2-1,TRBV20-1,NA,once,TGCAGTGCCCAGTTTCGCAATGAGCAGTTCTTC,CSAQFRNEQFF
TRBJ2-7,TRBV7-2,NA,NA,TGTGCCAGCAGCCATGCTGGGACGTTGAGCTCCTACGAGCAGTACTTC,CASSHAGTLSSYEQYF
TRBJ2-7,TRBV30,NA,NA,TGTGCCTGGAGTACAACAGGGTACGAGCAGTACTTC,CAWSTTGYEQYF
TRBJ2-1,TRBV7-2,NA,NA,TGTGCCAGCAGCTTAGCGCTTCTAGGGGCAGGCAATGAGCAGTTCTTC,CASSLALLGAGNEQFF
TRBJ1-1,TRBV2,TRBD1,NA,TGTGCCAGCAGTGGGGAAGGGACAGGGGGCACTGAAGCTTTCTTT,CASSGEGTGGTEAFF
TRBJ2-1,TRBV27,NA,NA,TGTGCCAGCAGTGACGACTGGGGGGAGCAGTTCTTC,CASSDDWGEQFF
TRBJ1-2,TRBV19,TRBD1,NA,TGTGCCAGTAGTACGGACAGGGGGCAGAAAGACTATGGCTACACCTTC,CASSTDRGQKDYGYTF
TRBJ1-5,TRBV2,TRBD1,NA,TGTGCCAGCAGTGAAGCACCGCCCGGACAGGTCCATCAGCCCCAGCATTTT,CASSEAPPGQVHQPQHF
TRBJ2-5,TRBV10-3,TRBD2,NA,TGTGCCATCAGTGGCTGGACTAGCGGGAAAGAGACCCAGTACTTC,CAISGWTSGKETQYF
TRBJ2-7,TRBV5-6,NA,NA,TGTGCCAGCAGCTTAGAGATGCCCCCCTACGAGCAGTACTTC,CASSLEMPPYEQYF
TRBJ1-4,TRBV28,NA,NA,TGTGCCAGCAGTTCCGGCGGGGGGAGCGGAGAAAAACTGTTTTTT,CASSSGGGSGEKLFF
TRBJ2-2,TRBV5-6,TRBD2,NA,TGTGCCAGCAGCCTGACTAGCGGGAGGATCGGGGAGCTGTTTTTT,CASSLTSGRIGELFF
TRBJ2-2,TRBV19,TRBD2,NA,TGTGCCAGTCGACTAGCGGAGAACACCGGGGAGCTGTTTTTT,CASRLAENTGELFF
TRBJ2-7,TRBV5-3,NA,NA,TGTGCCACCTCTAAAAGCGAGCAGTACTTC,CATSKSEQYF
TRBJ1-5,TRBV9,TRBD1,NA,TGTGCCAGCAGCGTAGGCGGACAGGGGTGGCAGCCCCAGCATTTT,CASSVGGQGWQPQHF
TRBJ1-1,TRBV5-5,NA,NA,TGTGCCAGCACCGACCCGGGAGGCACTGAAGCTTTCTTT,CASTDPGGTEAFF
TRBJ2-7,TRBV11-2,TRBD1,NA,TGTGCCAGCAGGAGACAGGGATCAAAGTACGAGCAGTACTTC,CASRRQGSKYEQYF
TRBJ2-5,TRBV5-4,TRBD2,once,TGTGCCAGCAGCCGGGGACTAGCGGAAGAGACCCAGTACTTC,CASSRGLAEETQYF
TRBJ1-1,TRBV11-3,NA,NA,TGTGCCAGCAGCTTAGAGGGCGGGGCCCCAAGAGGAGAAGCTTTCTTT,CASSLEGGAPRGEAFF
TRBJ2-7,TRBV2,NA,once,TGTGCCAGCATTGAAGGGGCTTCCTACGAGCAGTACTTC,CASIEGASYEQYF
TRBJ2-7,TRBV7-2,NA,NA,TGTGCCAGCAGCTTAATTCTACAGGGTTCCTACGAGCAGTACTTC,CASSLILQGSYEQYF
TRBJ2-2,TRBV4-2,TRBD1,NA,TGTGCCAGCAGCCAACAGGGGGCCGGGGAGCTGTTTTTT,CASSQQGAGELFF
TRBJ1-2,TRBV27,NA,once,TGTGCCAGCAGTTTATACCAGGGGTCCTATGGCTACACCTTC,CASSLYQGSYGYTF
TRBJ2-7,TRBV5-1,NA,NA,TGCGCCAGCAGCCCCCAAGCGGGCTCCTACGAGCAGTACTTC,CASSPQAGSYEQYF
TRBJ2-3,TRBV2,NA,NA,TGTGCCAGCAGTAGTCAGGGTGGGGATACGCAGTATTTT,CASSSQGGDTQYF
TRBJ2-1,TRBV5-1,TRBD1,NA,TGCGCCAGCAGCATACAGGGGGCCTCCTCCTACAATGAGCAGTTCTTC,CASSIQGASSYNEQFF
TRBJ1-1,TRBV6-5,NA,NA,TGTGCCAGCACCAAGGGCGGATTCACTGAAGCTTTCTTT,CASTKGGFTEAFF